The clone carrying this T cell receptor (beta chain) was picked up a small number of times. MiXCR, run by TCRdb on the PCR reads, gives a single entry per CDR3 protein. The sample has under 600,000 distinct CDR3 sequences, about 21% seen once. These data originate in a study of molecular identifiers for immune sequencing clone quantification. Trimming pared 7 bases from V and 6 bases from J, leaving 6 bases between. Per the germline V gene, CDR1 is SEHNR and CDR2 is FQNEAQ (reference sequence). The CDR3 has 11 amino acids. The sequence was collected from a human donor in good health. Some libraries in this study had Jurkat cell RNA spiked in. Sequenced: naive CD8+ T cells from blood, with Jurkat cell RNA spiked in. Subset in this sample: FACS-sorted CD8+CD4-CCR7+CD45RA+ naive T cells. The chain links TRBV7-9 to TRBJ2-2; no clear D gene. The CDR3 region has the DNA TGTGCCAGCAAAGGTCCCGGGGAGCTGTTTTTT. Its protein product is CASKGPGELFF.